This T cell receptor beta chain was sequenced for a study of T cells in Graves' hyperthyroidism and ophthalmopathy. CDR3 length: 17 amino acids. Germline CDR1 is LGHNA and CDR2 is YNFKEQ. V was pared by 0 bases and J by 0 bases, with 12 bases between. The sample holds a few counts of this clonotype. What it recognizes is unknown. General study findings and limits: The authors' 13 V-J model separated ophthalmopathy from stable hyperthyroidism.

For Graves' hyperthyroidism to be stable, ophthalmopathy could not progress within 18 months. Every diagnosis used clinical symptoms, serum thyroxine and TRAb, thyroid ultrasound and orbital computed tomography. TCR beta CDR3 regions were amplified from RNA. RT-PCR in the first round (using the HTBI primer set) targeted the TCR CDR3. TCRdb itself ran the multiplex PCR reads through MiXCR, one entry per CDR3 protein. The data show a few hundred thousand distinct CDR3 sequences, around 15% seen once. The sample was blood. The chain couples TRBV4-2 to TRBJ2-1; TRBD2 might be the D (6 bases). The TCR originated in a woman aged 40 to 49 with Graves' hyperthyroidism. CDR3 sequence: CASSQDPKAGSYNEQFF. The CDR3 DNA sequence: TGTGCCAGCAGCCAAGATCCCAAAGCGGGCTCCTACAATGAGCAGTTCTTC.